The T cell receptor (beta chain) under discussion was sequenced for a study of human T cells and chemical hapten exposure. Library construction involved attaching unique molecular identifiers to individual cDNA molecules, which allowed quantitative, reproducible TCR counting. In TCRdb, the RACE reads were re-called with MiXCR into one record per CDR3 protein. The sample has 100,000 or so distinct CDR3 sequences; 30% to 35% are singletons. The CDR3 sequence is 15 residues long. V lost 0 bases, J lost 4 bases, and 12 bases lay in between. Germline V gene lookup returns CDR1 SGDLS and CDR2 YYNGEE. Time point meaning: patch test 3, about 24 weeks after DPC sensitization. Treatment specified: therapeutic diphenylcyclopropenone sensitization with weekly scalp DPC. Sample donors consisted of patients with alopecia, aged 18 to 70 years, who were suitable for DPC.

The chain links TRBV9 to TRBJ2-3; D perhaps matches TRBD1 (6 bases). The TCR was taken from a man aged 35 to 55 with alopecia areata. Some clones in this sample may be carry-over from other donors' samples. This specimen consisted of whole blood, obtained in connection with sensitization to the hapten diphenylcyclopropenone (DPC). The CDR3 DNA follows: TGTGCCAGCAGCGTAGCAGGGGTCGAAGCAGATACGCAGTATTTT. This encodes CASSVAGVEADTQYF. Filled out from reference TRBV9 and TRBJ2-3, the complete variable domain reads DSGVTQTPKHLITATGQRVTLRCSPRSGDLSVYWYQQSLDQGLQFLIQYYNGEERAKGNILERFSAQQFPDLHSELNLSSLELGDSALYFCASSVAGVEADTQYFGPGTRLTVL.